The 2 T cell receptor beta chains below all came from one sample that was sequenced in a study of blood T cell repertoires in COVID-19. TCRdb's copy holds only in-frame clones and misses some; the assay was immunoSEQ multiplex PCR. Found here are around 20,000 clones, about 91% of them singletons; the top ten hold roughly 8.3%. The sample consisted of peripheral blood. These receptors were collected from a human donor in a cohort sampled during active COVID-19. The donor label of this sample is uncertain.

This clone was recorded a few times. The chain uses TRBV23-1 and TRBJ1-6, with D uncertain. TRBV23-1 belongs to the ORF category, with a function that is uncertain. The V gene lost 0 bases and the J gene lost 12 bases, with 21 bases spanning the gap. The CDR3 loop spans 17 amino acids. CDR3 loop: CASSQSKTAWALGPLHF. The CDR3 DNA follows: TGCGCCAGCAGTCAATCGAAGACCGCGTGGGCGCTGGGACCCCTCCACTTT.

This clone was counted once. The J gene is TRBJ2-3, the V gene TRBV7-9; 10 nucleotides align to TRBD2. V gave up 3 bases and J gave up 1 base; unmatched junction bases: 7. Germline V gives CDR1 SEHNR, CDR2 FQNEAQ (reference sequence). The CDR3 loop spans 17 amino acids. DNA of the CDR3: TGTGCCAGCAGCTTGTTCAAGCGGGAGGGCGGCACAGATACGCAGTATTTT. This encodes CASSLFKREGGTDTQYF.